The 22 T cell receptor beta chains below come from one sample, sequenced in a study of cytomegalovirus exposure and HLA in healthy donors. PCR primers comprised 60 Vbeta and 13 Jbeta primers. Profiling relied on immunoSEQ multiplex PCR, and the TCRdb table lists in-frame clones only, not all of them. The repertoire has about 120,000 clones, over 70% of them found once; the top ten carry 8.5% to 10%. Specimen: PBMCs. These receptors all come from a female donor in good health and CMV-seropositive.

This clone was counted between two and nine times. This chain connects TRBV4-3 to TRBJ1-4, with TRBD1 identical over 10 bases. Germline CDR1 is LGHNA and CDR2 is YSLEER. The CDR3 length is 15 residues. With 5 bases clipped from V and 7 bases from J, the junction kept 7 bases outside the gene matches. CDR3 in DNA: TGCGCCAGCAGCTCCGGACAGGGGGTGACTGAAAAACTGTTTTTT. It codes for CASSSGQGVTEKLFF.

The chain links TRBV6-5 to TRBJ2-5; TRBD1 might be the D (6 bases). This CDR3 spans 14 amino acids. Germline V gene sequence: CDR1 MNHEY, CDR2 SVGAGI. Trimming stripped 2 bases from V and 3 bases from J, with 10 bases between. CDR3 DNA sequence: TGTGCCAGCAGTTACGGGTCAGGGGAAGAGACCCAGTACTTC. As protein: CASSYGSGEETQYF.

This clone was counted only a few times. The chain recombines TRBV6-6 with TRBJ1-2; no clear D. Per the germline V gene, CDR1 is MNHNY and CDR2 is SVGAGI (reference sequence). The CDR3 runs 12 residues. Trimming cost V 2 bases and J 5 bases, with 6 bases left between them. The CDR3 here is CASSYQIYGYTF. CDR3 sequence (DNA): TGTGCCAGCAGTTACCAGATATATGGCTACACCTTC.

The chain couples TRBV7-2 to TRBJ2-1; possibly TRBD1 for D (6 bases). Germline V lookup: CDR1 SGHTA, CDR2 FQGNSA. The CDR3 extends over 15 amino acids. The ends were cut back, 4 bases at V and 7 bases at J, with 17 bases in the middle. CDR3 bases: TGTGCCAGCAGCTCCCAGGGGAGCCTTGGGAATGAGCAGTTCTTC. It specifies CASSSQGSLGNEQFF. Drawing the rest from reference TRBV7-2 and TRBJ2-1, the complete variable domain is GAGVSQSPSNKVTEKGKDVELRCDPISGHTALYWYRQSLGQGLEFLIYFQGNSAPDKSGLPSDRFSAERTGGSVSTLTIQRTQQEDSAVYLCASSSQGSLGNEQFFGPGTRLTVL.

The CDR3 loop reads CASKERPRDQPQHF. The CDR3 DNA reads as TGTGCCAGTAAAGAAAGACCGCGGGATCAGCCCCAGCATTTT. The chain employs TRBV19 and TRBJ1-5; D gene ambiguous. The germline V gene encodes CDR1 LNHDA and CDR2 SQIVND (reference sequence). The CDR3 is 14 residues long. V gave up 7 bases and J gave up 5 bases, with 15 bases separating them.

The V gene is TRBV19, the J gene TRBJ1-2; 7 nucleotides agree with TRBD1. Germline CDR1 LNHDA, CDR2 SQIVND (reference sequence). The CDR3 loop spans 13 amino acids. V gave up 4 bases and J gave up 4 bases; unmatched junction bases: 3. CDR3 protein: CASSRQGFYGYTF. The DNA of the CDR3 is TGTGCCAGTAGTAGACAGGGATTCTATGGCTACACCTTC.

The chain links TRBV7-2 to TRBJ2-7, with D maybe TRBD1 (7 bases). The CDR3 extends over 15 amino acids. Between the trimmed V and J ends, which lost 5 bases and 0 bases, there was a span of 14 bases. Looked up from germline, CDR1 is SGHTA and CDR2 is FQGNSA. As DNA, the CDR3 is TGTGCCAGCAGCCCCTTGCAGGGGGGCTCCTACGAGCAGTACTTC. Encoded protein: CASSPLQGGSYEQYF.

This clone was detected once. The chain uses TRBV7-9 and TRBJ2-5, with a possible D match to TRBD2 (6 bases). Trimming removed 3 bases from V and 2 bases from J, with 10 bases in between. Germline V gives CDR1 SEHNR, CDR2 FQNEAQ (reference sequence). CDR3 length equals 14 residues. The CDR3 protein is CASSLRRGQETQYF. CDR3 nucleotides: TGTGCCAGCAGCTTGCGGAGGGGACAAGAGACCCAGTACTTC.

This clone showed up just once. This rearrangement joins TRBV30 to TRBJ2-5, with TRBD2 matching over 7 bases. This CDR3 is 13 amino acids long. Germline trimming cut 1 base from V and 8 bases from J; bases unmatched to any gene: 7. Germline CDR1 and CDR2: GTSNPN and SVGIG (reference sequence). CDR3 in amino acids: CAWSESGAGTQYF. CDR3 bases: TGTGCCTGGAGTGAGAGCGGGGCCGGCACCCAGTACTTC. The full variable domain, with the rest looked up from reference TRBV30 and TRBJ2-5, is SQTIHQWPATLVQPVGSPLSLECTVEGTSNPNLYWYRQAAGRGLQLLFYSVGIGQISSEVPQNLSASRPQDRQFILSSKKLLLSDSGFYLCAWSESGAGTQYFGPGTRLLVL.

The chain recombines TRBV9 with TRBJ2-3, with D possibly being TRBD2 (6 bases). The CDR3 runs 16 residues. Per germline, CDR1 SGDLS and CDR2 YYNGEE. The V end was cut by 0 bases, the J end by 3 bases, with 14 bases between. The DNA of the CDR3 is TGTGCCAGCAGCGTAGAGGGGCGGGGTTATACAGATACGCAGTATTTT. Its translation: CASSVEGRGYTDTQYF.

In regard to this clone: The junction departs from germline at one end; a sequencing error may be responsible. The chain couples TRBV30 to TRBJ2-6; the D is unclear. The CDR3 is made up of 13 amino acids. Germline CDR1 reads GTSNPN; CDR2 reads SVGIG (reference sequence). CDR3 amino acids: CASSWAGANVLTF. The DNA of the CDR3 is TGTGCCTCGAGTTGGGCCGGGGCCAACGTCCTGACTTTC.

The chain combines TRBV2 with TRBJ1-3; 9 nucleotides line up with TRBD1. V lost 10 bases, J lost 7 bases, and 11 bases stayed unmatched. The CDR3 covers 14 residues. The V gene's germline CDR1 is SNHLY and CDR2 FYNNEI. The CDR3, as DNA: TGTGCCACCCTCCCGGGACAGGGAGGTAACACCATATATTTT. Amino acid sequence: CATLPGQGGNTIYF.

This clone appeared a few times. The chain recombines TRBV6-5 with TRBJ1-1; TRBD1 matches 7 bases. Germline CDR1 and CDR2: MNHEY and SVGAGI. CDR3 length: 15 amino acids. V trimming: 5 bases; J trimming: 1 base; junction bases outside the gene matches: 7. CDR3 sequence reads: CASSPTGVGNTEAFF. The CDR3 bases are TGTGCCAGCAGTCCCACAGGGGTTGGGAACACTGAAGCTTTCTTT.

V gene TRBV10-3 combines with J gene TRBJ1-3, with D possibly being TRBD1 (6 bases). The V gene's germline CDR1 is ENHRY and CDR2 SYGVKD. V lost 10 bases and J 4 bases, leaving 14 bases between the germline ends. This CDR3 has 13 amino acids. The CDR3 loop reads CATGTHTGNTIYF. The CDR3 nucleotides are TGTGCCACGGGGACACACACGGGAAACACCATATATTTT.

The rearrangement links TRBV27 to TRBJ1-6, with 7 bases aligning to TRBD1. Germline values: CDR1 MNHEY, CDR2 SMNVEV (reference sequence). J lost 9 bases, V lost 5 bases, and 4 bases had no gene match. The CDR3 totals 13 residues. In DNA, the CDR3 is TGTGCCAGCAGTGTCTACAGGGGTTCACCCCTCCACTTT. This gives the protein CASSVYRGSPLHF.

The CDR3 spells CASSYAYNGRGYGYTF. The CDR3 nucleotides read TGTGCCAGCAGTTACGCTTACAATGGGAGGGGCTATGGCTACACCTTC. V usage is TRBV6-5 and J usage is TRBJ1-2; D is possibly TRBD1 (5 bases). Trimming shortened V by 2 bases and J by 4 bases, and 17 bases separated the two germline ends. CDR1 is MNHEY and CDR2 is SVGAGI in the germline V gene. This CDR3 has 16 amino acids.

The CDR3 protein is CASSPGTALQETQYF. Here the CDR3 DNA reads TGCGCCAGCAGCCCCGGGACAGCCCTCCAAGAGACCCAGTACTTC. The V gene is TRBV5-1, the J gene TRBJ2-5; 7 bases are a match to TRBD1. CDR3 length: 15 residues. CDR1 is SGHRS and CDR2 is YFSETQ in the germline V gene. V was clipped by 4 bases and J by 1 base; unmatched bases: 7.

Comment on this clone: Germline and junction disagree at one end, which may indicate a read error. The CDR3 DNA is TGTGCCAGCAGGACTAGCGGGGCTGGGACCCAGCACTTC. Translating it yields CASRTSGAGTQHF. The chain combines TRBV6-5 with TRBJ2-5, with 11 bases matching TRBD2. This CDR3 region has 13 residues. The germline CDR1 and CDR2 sequences are MNHEY and SVGAGI.

V gene TRBV2 combines with J gene TRBJ1-6; 8 positions agree with TRBD1. The V and J ends lost 6 bases and 5 bases, in that order; junction bases with no gene match: 6. The germline gives CDR1 SNHLY, CDR2 FYNNEI. The length of the CDR3 is 15 residues. As DNA, the CDR3 is TGTGCCAGCAGAGACCGGACAGGGAATAATTCACCCCTCCACTTT. Translating gives CASRDRTGNNSPLHF.

CDR3 residues: CATSNPGRAGNTIYF. In DNA form, the CDR3 reads TGTGCCACCAGCAACCCCGGGAGGGCGGGAAACACCATATATTTT. The chain combines TRBV15 with TRBJ1-3; no clear D. Germline CDR1 and CDR2: LNHNV and YYDKDF (reference sequence). V lost 4 bases and J lost 4, with 14 bases in between. This CDR3 contains 15 residues.

The gene calls are TRBV29-1 and TRBJ1-1; 8 bases align to TRBD1. With V trimmed by 1 base and J by 4 bases, 5 bases remained unmatched. CDR1 and CDR2 (germline): SQVTM, ANQGSEA. The length of the CDR3 is 14 residues. The chain's CDR3 is CSVEGNRGVTEAFF. The CDR3 DNA follows: TGCAGCGTTGAAGGCAACAGGGGGGTCACTGAAGCTTTCTTT.

The chain combines TRBV13 with TRBJ1-2, with D possibly matching TRBD1 (6 bases). Looked up from germline, CDR1 is PRHDT and CDR2 is FYEKMQ (reference sequence). V lost 2 bases and J lost 3, with 13 bases in between. This CDR3 has 15 amino acids. For the CDR3, the DNA is TGTGCCAGCAGCTTAACAGGGTTGGGATACTATGGCTACACCTTC. Encoded protein: CASSLTGLGYYGYTF.